The 21 T cell receptor beta chains reported below all come from one sample, sequenced in a study of T-cell memory formation after mild COVID-19. TCRdb recomputed calls from the 5' RACE reads with MiXCR, one row per CDR3 protein. The sample yields about 430,000 distinct CDR3 sequences, roughly 26% seen once. The specimen sequenced was PBMCs or a T cell subset sorted from them (not recorded which). The source of these receptors is an adult woman who had mild COVID-19 (a few samples of this study predate the infection). Cell type and time point are not known.

There are a few counts of this clonotype. The rearrangement uses TRBV5-1 and TRBJ1-1, with 9 nucleotides matching TRBD1. CDR3 length: 16 residues. V lost 0 bases, J lost 4 bases, and 7 bases stayed unmatched. Germline V lookup: CDR1 SGHRS, CDR2 YFSETQ. The CDR3 reads CASSLEQGALGTEAFF. CDR3 DNA sequence: TGCGCCAGCAGCTTGGAACAGGGGGCGTTAGGCACTGAAGCTTTCTTT.

The V gene is TRBV3-1, the J gene TRBJ2-5; the D gene could be TRBD1 or TRBD2 (5 bases each). CDR3 length equals 14 residues. Germline CDR1 reads LGHDT; CDR2 reads YNNKEL (reference sequence). Trimming stripped 0 bases from V and 4 bases from J, with 9 bases between. The CDR3 loop is CASSQEAGTETQYF. In DNA, the CDR3 is TGTGCCAGCAGCCAAGAGGCAGGGACAGAGACCCAGTACTTC.

This clonotype was observed a few times. The chain carries TRBV2 and TRBJ2-2; 10 bases align to TRBD1. CDR1 and CDR2 (germline): SNHLY, FYNNEI. The J segment lost 4 bases and the V segment lost 6 bases, leaving 11 bases of the junction unmatched. The CDR3 is made up of 17 amino acids. The CDR3 loop is CASRPPGTGDLTGELFF. The CDR3 bases are TGTGCCAGCAGACCCCCCGGGACAGGGGACCTCACCGGGGAGCTGTTTTTT. The full variable domain, in which reference TRBV2 and TRBJ2-2 provide the parts outside the CDR3, is EPEVTQTPSHQVTQMGQEVILRCVPISNHLYFYWYRQILGQKVEFLVSFYNNEISEKSEIFDDQFSVERPDGSNFTLKIRSTKLEDSAMYFCASRPPGTGDLTGELFFGEGSRLTVL.

In this sample, this clonotype turned up many times. The rearrangement joins TRBV18 to TRBJ2-1, with 12 positions matching TRBD2. Germline V lookup: CDR1 KGHSH, CDR2 LQKENI. The CDR3 is made up of 16 amino acids. V lost 1 base to trimming and J lost 3 bases; unmatched junction nucleotides: 1. CDR3 sequence (DNA): TGTGCCAGCTCACCACGGACTAGCGGGGTCTACAATGAGCAGTTCTTC. Translation: CASSPRTSGVYNEQFF.

The chain couples TRBV20-1 to TRBJ1-5, with D uncertain. The CDR3 has 10 amino acids. Germline CDR1 DFQATT, CDR2 SNEGSKA (reference sequence). The V gene lost 3 bases and the J gene lost 7 bases, with 4 bases spanning the gap. CDR3 nucleotides: TGCAGTGCTAGTCCCCAGCCCCAGCATTTT. This encodes CSASPQPQHF.

This clonotype was observed a handful of times. J is TRBJ2-3 and V is TRBV20-1; 10 nucleotides align to TRBD2. Looked up from germline, CDR1 is DFQATT and CDR2 is SNEGSKA (reference sequence). Unmatched junction bases numbered 7, after V lost 7 bases and J lost 6 bases. The CDR3 has 13 amino acids. The CDR3 bases are TGCAGTGTTTCGGGACTAGCGTCGGATACGCAGTATTTT. It specifies CSVSGLASDTQYF.

The genes are TRBV11-1 and TRBJ2-7, with D unclear. Germline CDR1 SGHAT, CDR2 FQDESV (reference sequence). V shed 1 base and J shed 3 bases, with 10 bases lying between them. There are 14 residues in the CDR3. This CDR3 is CASSLEAGFYEQYF. The CDR3, as DNA: TGTGCCAGCAGCTTAGAGGCAGGTTTCTACGAGCAGTACTTC. Together with reference TRBV11-1 and TRBJ2-7, the CDR3 gives the full variable domain: EAEVAQSPRYKITEKSQAVAFWCDPISGHATLYWYRQILGQGPELLVQFQDESVVDDSQLPKDRFSAERLKGVDSTLKIQPAELGDSAMYLCASSLEAGFYEQYFGPGTRLTVT.

V is TRBV6-5 and J is TRBJ1-6, with 8 positions matching TRBD1. The CDR3 spans 14 residues. V gave up 3 bases and J gave up 7 bases; unmatched junction bases: 2. CDR1 and CDR2 (germline): MNHEY, SVGAGI. The CDR3 DNA follows: TGTGCCAGCAGTTATGGACAGGGAAATTCACCCCTCCACTTT. Protein product: CASSYGQGNSPLHF.

This chain connects TRBV15 to TRBJ1-1; 11 bases agree with TRBD1. From germline, CDR1 is LNHNV and CDR2 YYDKDF (reference sequence). V lost 3 bases to trimming and J lost 7 bases; unmatched junction nucleotides: 7. The CDR3 length is 15 residues. The CDR3 DNA sequence: TGTGCCACCAGCAGCGTGGACAGGGGGCGCGGTGAAGCTTTCTTT. Translated: CATSSVDRGRGEAFF.

The rearrangement uses TRBV27 and TRBJ2-7; 11 positions agree with TRBD1. The CDR3 covers 13 residues. After removal of 6 bases from V and 6 bases from J, the junction contained 4 bases not matched to a gene. CDR1 is MNHEY, CDR2 SMNVEV, per germline (reference sequence). The CDR3 here is CASSWTGGLEQYF. CDR3 nucleotide sequence: TGTGCCAGCAGCTGGACAGGGGGCCTCGAGCAGTACTTC.

Ten or more counts support this clonotype. The rearrangement uses TRBV28 and TRBJ2-7; TRBD1 aligns across 9 bases. V shed 7 bases and J 7 bases; nucleotides not matched to a gene: 11. This CDR3 has 14 amino acids. Germline V lookup: CDR1 MDHEN, CDR2 SYDVKM. CDR3 amino acids: CASIGTGTTGEQYF. The CDR3 coding sequence is TGTGCCAGCATCGGGACAGGGACAACGGGGGAGCAGTACTTC.

This clonotype has a count of ten or more. This chain joins TRBV7-9 and TRBJ1-6, with a tentative D call TRBD1 (6 bases). In germline, CDR1 is SEHNR, CDR2 FQNEAQ (reference sequence). This CDR3 has 17 residues. Deletions cut 5 bases from V and 5 bases from J, with 19 bases between. In DNA, the CDR3 is TGTGCCAGCAGCCACCCTCAAGGGGGTTCGAATAATTCACCCCTCCACTTT. It specifies CASSHPQGGSNNSPLHF.

This clonotype was observed a handful of times. V is TRBV20-1 and J is TRBJ1-1, with 7 nucleotides matching TRBD1. V lost 0 bases and J lost 1; bases outside the gene matches: 5. The CDR3 consists of 15 residues. Germline values: CDR1 DFQATT, CDR2 SNEGSKA (reference sequence). The CDR3 region is CSARDPGQKNTEAFF. CDR3 sequence (DNA): TGCAGTGCTAGAGACCCGGGACAGAAGAACACTGAAGCTTTCTTT.

This clonotype was seen repeatedly, ten times or more. This chain uses TRBV3-1 with TRBJ2-7, with a weak D call TRBD2 (5 bases). CDR1 is LGHDT, CDR2 YNNKEL, per germline (reference sequence). The CDR3 contains 14 residues. Trimming shortened V by 4 bases and J by 1 base, and 11 bases separated the two germline ends. The chain's CDR3 is CASSPTRASYEQYF. As DNA, the CDR3 is TGTGCCAGCAGCCCAACTAGGGCTTCCTACGAGCAGTACTTC.

This rearrangement joins TRBV25-1 to TRBJ2-5; 7 positions agree with TRBD1. The CDR3 is 14 amino acids. With V trimmed by 6 bases and J by 5 bases, 9 bases remained unmatched. Germline V gene sequence: CDR1 MGHDK, CDR2 SYGVNS. This CDR3 is CASRATGAPETQYF. CDR3 bases: TGTGCCAGCAGAGCTACAGGGGCTCCGGAGACCCAGTACTTC.

This clonotype was detected only a few times. This chain joins TRBV7-9 and TRBJ2-2, with a tentative D call TRBD1 (6 bases). The V and J ends lost 2 bases and 4 bases respectively, with 8 bases between them. The CDR3 covers 14 residues. Per germline, CDR1 SEHNR and CDR2 FQNEAQ (reference sequence). CDR3 sequence: CASSLQGFTGELFF. Written as DNA, the CDR3 is TGTGCCAGCAGCTTACAGGGGTTCACCGGGGAGCTGTTTTTT.

V is TRBV7-9 and J is TRBJ2-1; unclear D gene. The V end lost 1 base, the J end lost 5 bases, and 9 bases lay between the germline ends. The germline gives CDR1 SEHNR, CDR2 FQNEAQ (reference sequence). The CDR3 totals 14 residues. CDR3 in DNA: TGTGCCAGCAGCTTAGTTAGTAGAAACAATGAGCAGTTCTTC. As protein: CASSLVSRNNEQFF.

This clonotype was seen only a few times. This chain joins TRBV13 and TRBJ1-5; 12 bases fit TRBD1. This CDR3 is built from 16 residues. Germline CDR1 and CDR2: PRHDT and FYEKMQ (reference sequence). Trimming cost V 5 bases and J 4 bases; bases outside gene matches: 6. The CDR3 coding sequence is TGTGCCAGCAGCCGAGGGACAGGGGGCGAGAATCAGCCCCAGCATTTT. It translates to CASSRGTGGENQPQHF.

The chain combines TRBV12-3 or TRBV12-4 with TRBJ1-2, with 11 positions matching TRBD1. Germline trimming cut 6 bases from V and 8 bases from J; bases unmatched to any gene: 11. This CDR3 contains 15 residues. The CDR3 DNA follows: TGTGCCAGCAGGGAGACCGGGACAGGGGGGGGAGGCTACACCTTC. Translated, it gives CASRETGTGGGGYTF.

This clonotype turned up a few times. The chain links TRBV7-2 to TRBJ1-2; the match to TRBD1 covers 9 bases. J gave up 0 bases and V 3 bases, and 5 bases lay outside the gene matches. Germline loops: CDR1 SGHTA, CDR2 FQGNSA. This CDR3 spans 16 amino acids. The CDR3 DNA reads TGTGCCAGCAGCTTGCTACAGGGGGCCGCTAACTATGGCTACACCTTC. It specifies CASSLLQGAANYGYTF. The full variable domain, in which reference TRBV7-2 and TRBJ1-2 provide the parts outside the CDR3, is GAGVSQSPSNKVTEKGKDVELRCDPISGHTALYWYRQSLGQGLEFLIYFQGNSAPDKSGLPSDRFSAERTGGSVSTLTIQRTQQEDSAVYLCASSLLQGAANYGYTFGSGTRLTVV.

There are a few counts of this clonotype. The chain links TRBV7-9 to TRBJ2-7; unclear D gene. Trimming pared 5 bases from V and 0 bases from J, leaving 5 bases between. The V gene's germline CDR1 is SEHNR and CDR2 FQNEAQ (reference sequence). This CDR3 spans 12 amino acids. DNA of the CDR3: TGTGCCAGCAGCATCCCCTCCTACGAGCAGTACTTC. Translation: CASSIPSYEQYF.